The rows below give T cell receptor beta chains drawn from one sample of a study of T cell responses to AZD1222 COVID-19 vaccine. Measured with immunoSEQ multiplex PCR; TCRdb has only the in-frame clones, and not every one. The sample shows approximately 120,000 clones, approximately 90% of them seen only once. Source: peripheral blood, taken on day 0 of AZD1222 vaccination. All receptors derive from an adult in good health. The CDR3 runs from the conserved cysteine through the conserved F or W. Fields, in order: J gene, D gene, clone size, V gene, CDR3 protein, CDR3 DNA. D genes are given only for firm matches. Expanded clones get a size class; other rows say once, few or many, or leave the size out.

j_call: TRBJ2-1
d_call: TRBD1
clone_size: -
v_call: TRBV7-2
cdr3_aa: CASSLRPGTGIEQFF
cdr3_nt: TGTGCCAGCAGCTTAAGACCCGGGACAGGGATTGAGCAGTTCTTC

j_call: TRBJ2-7
d_call: -
clone_size: -
v_call: TRBV2
cdr3_aa: CASTEVSYEQYF
cdr3_nt: TGTGCCAGCACTGAGGTCTCCTACGAGCAGTACTTC

j_call: TRBJ2-1
d_call: -
clone_size: few
v_call: TRBV24-1
cdr3_aa: CATSGGFNEQFF
cdr3_nt: TGTGCCACCAGTGGGGGGTTCAATGAGCAGTTCTTC

j_call: TRBJ1-2
d_call: -
clone_size: -
v_call: TRBV27
cdr3_aa: CASSWGSSQFLYGYTF
cdr3_nt: TGTGCCAGCAGTTGGGGGTCCAGCCAATTCCTCTATGGCTACACCTTC

j_call: TRBJ1-2
d_call: -
clone_size: once
v_call: TRBV6-1
cdr3_aa: CASSEGSVRNYGYTF
cdr3_nt: TGTGCCAGCAGTGAAGGGTCAGTACGTAACTATGGCTACACCTTC

j_call: TRBJ2-7
d_call: TRBD1
clone_size: -
v_call: TRBV6-5
cdr3_aa: CASKGQATYEQYF
cdr3_nt: TGTGCCAGTAAGGGACAGGCCACCTACGAGCAGTACTTC

j_call: TRBJ1-4
d_call: -
clone_size: -
v_call: TRBV28
cdr3_aa: CASSLSPGTSNEKLFF
cdr3_nt: TGTGCCAGCAGTCTTTCGCCCGGGACAAGTAATGAAAAACTGTTTTTT

j_call: TRBJ2-7
d_call: TRBD1
clone_size: -
v_call: TRBV28
cdr3_aa: CASSLLGQGYGYEQYF
cdr3_nt: TGTGCCAGCAGTTTATTAGGACAGGGATACGGCTACGAGCAGTACTTC

j_call: TRBJ2-5
d_call: TRBD2
clone_size: -
v_call: TRBV7-9
cdr3_aa: CASSQRGLADQYF
cdr3_nt: TGTGCCAGCAGCCAACGAGGGCTAGCGGACCAGTACTTC

j_call: TRBJ1-1
d_call: -
clone_size: -
v_call: TRBV27
cdr3_aa: CASRDTGRMNTEAFF
cdr3_nt: TGTGCCAGCAGGGATACGGGACGTATGAACACTGAAGCTTTCTTT

j_call: TRBJ1-1
d_call: TRBD1
clone_size: -
v_call: TRBV9
cdr3_aa: CASSRTGRSDTEAFF
cdr3_nt: TGTGCCAGCAGCAGGACAGGAAGGTCCGACACTGAAGCTTTCTTT

j_call: TRBJ1-1
d_call: -
clone_size: -
v_call: TRBV3-1/TRBV3-2
cdr3_aa: CASSQALPPRAFF
cdr3_nt: TGTGCCAGCAGCCAAGCCCTGCCCCCCCGGGCTTTCTTT

j_call: TRBJ1-2
d_call: -
clone_size: -
v_call: TRBV5-6
cdr3_aa: CASSRRDGRFGYTF
cdr3_nt: TGTGCCAGCAGCCGCCGGGACGGACGCTTTGGCTACACCTTC

j_call: TRBJ2-7
d_call: TRBD1
clone_size: -
v_call: TRBV5-1
cdr3_aa: CASSLTGGGHEQYF
cdr3_nt: TGCGCCAGCAGCCTGACAGGGGGAGGCCACGAGCAGTACTTC

j_call: TRBJ1-1
d_call: -
clone_size: few
v_call: TRBV7-2
cdr3_aa: CASSLDWRAQRTEAFF
cdr3_nt: TGTGCCAGCAGCTTAGATTGGAGGGCACAGCGGACTGAAGCTTTCTTT

j_call: TRBJ2-3
d_call: TRBD2
clone_size: -
v_call: TRBV5-5
cdr3_aa: CASSSGTSRTDTQYF
cdr3_nt: TGTGCCAGCAGCTCCGGGACTAGCCGCACAGATACGCAGTATTTT

j_call: TRBJ2-3
d_call: TRBD2
clone_size: -
v_call: TRBV5-1
cdr3_aa: CASSSQSRLAANTDTQYF
cdr3_nt: TGCGCCAGCAGCTCTCAATCGCGACTAGCGGCAAATACAGATACGCAGTATTTT

j_call: TRBJ2-7
d_call: -
clone_size: -
v_call: TRBV7-2
cdr3_aa: CASSFGLGANSYEQYF
cdr3_nt: TGTGCCAGCAGCTTTGGTCTGGGGGCTAACTCCTACGAGCAGTACTTC

j_call: TRBJ2-3
d_call: -
clone_size: -
v_call: TRBV6-1
cdr3_aa: CASSEIGAWSGTDTQYF
cdr3_nt: TGTGCCAGCAGTGAAATCGGTGCTTGGAGTGGCACAGATACGCAGTATTTT

j_call: TRBJ1-6
d_call: -
clone_size: -
v_call: TRBV10-2
cdr3_aa: CASRGGGIRNSPLHF
cdr3_nt: TGCGCCAGTCGAGGAGGGGGAATTCGGAATTCACCCCTCCACTTT

j_call: TRBJ1-5
d_call: TRBD1
clone_size: -
v_call: TRBV6-2/TRBV6-3
cdr3_aa: CASSYGGQINQPQHF
cdr3_nt: TGTGCCAGCAGTTACGGGGGACAGATTAATCAGCCCCAGCATTTT

j_call: TRBJ2-4
d_call: -
clone_size: -
v_call: TRBV21-1
cdr3_aa: CASSKGVCGAKNIQYF
cdr3_nt: TGTGCCAGCAGCAAAGGAGTCTGTGGGGCCAAAAACATTCAGTACTTC

j_call: TRBJ1-3
d_call: -
clone_size: once
v_call: TRBV5-5
cdr3_aa: CASSLGGRYGNTIYF
cdr3_nt: TGTGCCAGCAGCTTGGGTGGACGTTATGGAAACACCATATATTTT

j_call: TRBJ1-6
d_call: -
clone_size: -
v_call: TRBV6-5
cdr3_aa: CAIRTDAYNSPLHF
cdr3_nt: TGTGCCATACGGACGGACGCCTATAATTCACCCCTCCACTTT

j_call: TRBJ1-1
d_call: -
clone_size: -
v_call: TRBV19
cdr3_aa: CARFPHSPTPPFAGPRNTEAFF
cdr3_nt: TGTGCCAGGTTTCCCCACAGCCCCACGCCCCCCTTTGCCGGGCCGAGGAACACTGAAGCTTTCTTT

j_call: TRBJ2-7
d_call: -
clone_size: -
v_call: TRBV7-2
cdr3_aa: CASHVWPGIGEQYF
cdr3_nt: TGTGCCAGCCACGTCTGGCCGGGCATAGGGGAGCAGTACTTC

j_call: TRBJ2-1
d_call: -
clone_size: -
v_call: TRBV5-8
cdr3_aa: CASSLGQGVGVYNEQFF
cdr3_nt: TGTGCCAGCAGCTTGGGGCAGGGTGTAGGGGTTTACAATGAGCAGTTCTTC

j_call: TRBJ2-7
d_call: TRBD2
clone_size: -
v_call: TRBV28
cdr3_aa: CASRPGTSGREQYF
cdr3_nt: TGTGCCAGCAGACCAGGGACTAGCGGCCGCGAGCAGTACTTC

j_call: TRBJ1-5
d_call: -
clone_size: -
v_call: TRBV6-1
cdr3_aa: CASSEAARQPQHF
cdr3_nt: TGTGCCAGCAGTGAAGCGGCTCGTCAGCCCCAGCATTTT

j_call: TRBJ2-3
d_call: -
clone_size: -
v_call: TRBV10-3
cdr3_aa: CAISARDSTDTQYF
cdr3_nt: TGTGCCATCAGTGCACGGGACAGCACAGATACGCAGTATTTT

j_call: TRBJ1-2
d_call: -
clone_size: -
v_call: TRBV4-1
cdr3_aa: CASSRTLNYGYTF
cdr3_nt: TGCGCCAGCAGCCGGACATTAAACTATGGCTACACCTTC

j_call: TRBJ1-4
d_call: TRBD1
clone_size: -
v_call: TRBV7-9
cdr3_aa: CASSHSGGNEKLFF
cdr3_nt: TGTGCCAGCAGCCACTCAGGGGGGAATGAAAAACTGTTTTTT

j_call: TRBJ2-2
d_call: -
clone_size: once
v_call: TRBV7-8
cdr3_aa: CASSLWRFRGTGGELFF
cdr3_nt: TGTGCCAGCAGCTTATGGCGCTTTAGGGGGACTGGTGGGGAGCTGTTTTTT

j_call: TRBJ2-7
d_call: -
clone_size: -
v_call: TRBV7-9
cdr3_aa: CASSLGQGQDEQYF
cdr3_nt: TGTGCCAGCAGCTTAGGCCAGGGGCAGGACGAGCAGTACTTC

j_call: TRBJ2-1
d_call: -
clone_size: -
v_call: TRBV12-3/TRBV12-4
cdr3_aa: CASSSRNEQFF
cdr3_nt: TGTGCCAGCAGCTCTCGAAATGAGCAGTTCTTC

j_call: TRBJ1-5
d_call: TRBD1
clone_size: -
v_call: TRBV28
cdr3_aa: CASSSAGTAYSNQPQHF
cdr3_nt: TGTGCCAGCAGTTCGGCCGGGACAGCTTATAGCAATCAGCCCCAGCATTTT

j_call: TRBJ2-1
d_call: -
clone_size: -
v_call: TRBV12-3/TRBV12-4
cdr3_aa: CASSSNEQFF
cdr3_nt: TGTGCCAGCAGTTCGAATGAGCAGTTCTTC

j_call: TRBJ1-2
d_call: -
clone_size: -
v_call: TRBV9
cdr3_aa: CASSASQGGNYGYTF
cdr3_nt: TGTGCCAGCAGCGCCTCACAAGGGGGGAACTATGGCTACACCTTC

j_call: TRBJ1-2
d_call: -
clone_size: -
v_call: TRBV4-2
cdr3_aa: CASSQDLGINYGYTF
cdr3_nt: TGTGCCAGCAGCCAAGATTTGGGTATTAACTATGGCTACACCTTC

j_call: TRBJ1-3
d_call: -
clone_size: -
v_call: TRBV5-1
cdr3_aa: CASSPGRATGNTIYF
cdr3_nt: TGCGCCAGCAGCCCAGGGAGGGCAACCGGAAACACCATATATTTT

j_call: TRBJ1-2
d_call: -
clone_size: -
v_call: TRBV6-5
cdr3_aa: CASSITGKNGYTF
cdr3_nt: TGTGCCAGCAGTATCACAGGGAAAAATGGCTACACCTTC

j_call: TRBJ1-2
d_call: -
clone_size: -
v_call: TRBV19
cdr3_aa: CASQKGVQGNYGYTF
cdr3_nt: TGTGCCAGTCAGAAGGGGGTACAGGGAAACTATGGCTACACCTTC

j_call: TRBJ2-7
d_call: -
clone_size: -
v_call: TRBV14
cdr3_aa: CASSQGGMGEQYF
cdr3_nt: TGTGCCAGCAGCCAAGGGGGAATGGGCGAGCAGTACTTC

j_call: TRBJ1-4
d_call: -
clone_size: -
v_call: TRBV30
cdr3_aa: CAWSVQGVGKLFF
cdr3_nt: TGTGCCTGGAGTGTACAAGGGGTGGGGAAACTGTTTTTT

j_call: TRBJ1-1
d_call: TRBD1
clone_size: -
v_call: TRBV19
cdr3_aa: CASSIAPRGGDTEAFF
cdr3_nt: TGTGCCAGTAGTATAGCCCCCAGGGGGGGGGACACTGAAGCTTTCTTT

j_call: TRBJ2-5
d_call: -
clone_size: -
v_call: TRBV15
cdr3_aa: CATTHDRTRGGEETQYF
cdr3_nt: TGTGCCACCACCCACGATAGAACCCGGGGAGGTGAAGAGACCCAGTACTTC

j_call: TRBJ2-3
d_call: -
clone_size: once
v_call: TRBV9
cdr3_aa: CASSQGWISTDTQYF
cdr3_nt: TGTGCCAGCAGCCAGGGGTGGATATCGACAGATACGCAGTATTTT